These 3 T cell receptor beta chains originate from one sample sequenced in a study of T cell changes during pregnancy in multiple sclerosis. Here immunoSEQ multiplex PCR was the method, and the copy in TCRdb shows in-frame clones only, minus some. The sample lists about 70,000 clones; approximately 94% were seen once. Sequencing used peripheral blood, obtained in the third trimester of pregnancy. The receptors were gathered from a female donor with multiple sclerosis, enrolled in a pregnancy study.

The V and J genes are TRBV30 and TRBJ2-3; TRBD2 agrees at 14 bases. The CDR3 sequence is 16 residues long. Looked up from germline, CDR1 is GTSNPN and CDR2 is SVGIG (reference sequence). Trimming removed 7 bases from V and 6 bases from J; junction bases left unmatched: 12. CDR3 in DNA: TGTGCCTCGTTCCGGACTAGCGGGAGGAGGGGTGATACGCAGTATTTT. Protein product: CASFRTSGRRGDTQYF.

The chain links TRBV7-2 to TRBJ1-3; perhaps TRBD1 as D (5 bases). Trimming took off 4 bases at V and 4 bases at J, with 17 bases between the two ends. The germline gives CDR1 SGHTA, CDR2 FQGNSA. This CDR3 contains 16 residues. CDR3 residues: CASSSPTARRGNTIYF. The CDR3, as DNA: TGTGCCAGCAGCTCCCCGACAGCGCGTAGAGGAAACACCATATATTTT.

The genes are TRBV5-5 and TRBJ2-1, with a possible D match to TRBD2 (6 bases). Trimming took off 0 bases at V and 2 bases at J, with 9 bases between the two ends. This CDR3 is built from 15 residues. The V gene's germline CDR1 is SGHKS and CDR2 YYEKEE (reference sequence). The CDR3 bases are TGTGCCAGCAGCTTGGAAGGGACTCCCTACAATGAGCAGTTCTTC. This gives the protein CASSLEGTPYNEQFF.